This TCR beta chain was sequenced in a study of spatial heterogeneity in lung cancer. This clonotype was seen repeatedly, ten times or more. The antigen is undetermined. Because this beta chain is a stray read in a library intended to capture alpha chains, its abundance should not be given much weight. Time point reported: sample taken at primary tumor resection. Unsorted tumor, nontumor lung tissue or cryopreserved PBMC supplied the whole RNA. Samples came from 70 to 80 TRACERx patients with untreated early-stage lung cancer. Germline lookup yields CDR1 LNHNV and CDR2 YYDKDF (reference sequence). The CDR3 has 16 amino acids. J gave up 4 bases and V 0 bases, and 6 bases lay outside the gene matches. TCRdb analysed the 5' RACE reads with MiXCR anew, one entry per CDR3 protein. The sample has about 13,000 distinct CDR3 sequences, 3.9% seen once; the top ten hold 40% to 55%. The study's findings and limits: The study found ubiquitous expanded tumor TCRs in blood more at resection than follow-up.

The material was PBMCs, obtained at surgery. The sequence derives from a male donor with early-stage non-small cell lung cancer. The rearrangement links TRBV15 to TRBJ2-1; 7 nucleotides align to TRBD2. The CDR3 sequence: CATSRDSSGVYNEQFF. The CDR3 region has the DNA TGTGCCACCAGCAGAGATTCCAGCGGGGTTTACAATGAGCAGTTCTTC.